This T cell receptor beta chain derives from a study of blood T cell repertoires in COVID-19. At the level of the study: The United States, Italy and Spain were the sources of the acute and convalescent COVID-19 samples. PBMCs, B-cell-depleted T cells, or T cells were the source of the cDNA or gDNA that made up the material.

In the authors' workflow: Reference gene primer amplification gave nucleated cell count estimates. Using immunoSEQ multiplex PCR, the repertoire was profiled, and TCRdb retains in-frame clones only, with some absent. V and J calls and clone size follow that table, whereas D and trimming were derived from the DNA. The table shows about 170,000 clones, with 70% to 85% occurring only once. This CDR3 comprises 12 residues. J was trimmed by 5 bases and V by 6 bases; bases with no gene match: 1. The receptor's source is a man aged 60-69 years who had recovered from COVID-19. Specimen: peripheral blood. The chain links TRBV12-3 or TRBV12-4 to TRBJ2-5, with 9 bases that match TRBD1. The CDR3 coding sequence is TGTGCCAGCAGGGGGACAGGGGAGACCCAGTACTTC. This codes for CASRGTGETQYF.